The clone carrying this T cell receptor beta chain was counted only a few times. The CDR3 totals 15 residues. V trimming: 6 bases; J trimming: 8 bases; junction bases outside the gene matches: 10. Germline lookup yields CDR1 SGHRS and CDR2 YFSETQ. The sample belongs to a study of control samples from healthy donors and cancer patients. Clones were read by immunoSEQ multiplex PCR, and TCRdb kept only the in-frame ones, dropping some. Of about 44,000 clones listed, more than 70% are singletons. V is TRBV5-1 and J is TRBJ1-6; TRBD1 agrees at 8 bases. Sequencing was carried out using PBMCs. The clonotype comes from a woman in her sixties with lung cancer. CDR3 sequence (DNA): TGCGCCAGCACCTCGTCAGGGGGCAAGGATTCACCCCTCCACTTT. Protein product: CASTSSGGKDSPLHF. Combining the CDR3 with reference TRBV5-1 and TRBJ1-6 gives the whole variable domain KAGVTQTPRYLIKTRGQQVTLSCSPISGHRSVSWYQQTPGQGLQFLFEYFSETQRNKGNFPGRFSGRQFSNSRSEMNVSTLELGDSALYLCASTSSGGKDSPLHFGNGTRLTVT.